The 28 T cell receptor beta chains listed next were all sequenced from one sample in a study of human T cells and chemical hapten exposure. Time point defined: pre-sensitization, week 0. As to treatment: therapeutic diphenylcyclopropenone sensitization with weekly scalp DPC. MiXCR was run by TCRdb on the RACE reads, yielding one entry per CDR3 protein. The profile shows some 360,000 distinct CDR3 sequences, approximately 5.1% of them singletons. The sequenced sample was whole blood, obtained in connection with sensitization to the hapten diphenylcyclopropenone (DPC). Receptors originate from a woman between 50 and 59 years old with alopecia areata. Some clones in this sample may be carry-over from other donors' samples.

This clonotype was counted ten times or more. The J gene is TRBJ2-3, the V gene TRBV28, with 7 bases identical to TRBD1. The germline V gene encodes CDR1 MDHEN and CDR2 SYDVKM. The CDR3 contains 16 residues. Trimming took 5 bases from V and 2 from J; bases not matched to a gene: 10. The CDR3 sequence is CASSSYRDSYTDTQYF. The CDR3 DNA sequence: TGTGCCAGCAGTAGTTACCGGGACAGTTACACAGATACGCAGTATTTT.

This rearrangement joins TRBV6-1 to TRBJ1-1; D might be TRBD1 (5 bases). Trimming left V 6 bases short and J 3 bases short, with 11 bases between. The CDR3 spans 13 residues. In germline, CDR1 is MNHNS, CDR2 SASEGT. Here the CDR3 DNA reads TGTGCCAGCAGGACAGCGGGGCACACTGAAGCTTTCTTT. It is translated as CASRTAGHTEAFF.

This clonotype appeared many times. This sequence joins TRBV6-2 or TRBV6-3 and TRBJ2-3, with a possible D match to TRBD2 (5 bases). V was pared by 8 bases and J by 5 bases, with 17 bases between. CDR1 MNHEY and CDR2 SVGEGT come from the germline V gene. CDR3 length: 14 amino acids. The CDR3 here is CASDISWGEDTQYF. The CDR3 region has the DNA TGTGCCAGCGATATCTCCTGGGGAGAAGATACGCAGTATTTT.

This clonotype occurred a few times. At one end, the junction sequence differs from germline, possibly due to a read error. V usage is TRBV5-1 and J usage is TRBJ1-4; D call uncertain. The V gene's germline CDR1 is SGHRS and CDR2 YFSETQ. CDR3 length: 14 residues. CDR3 amino acids: CASSLEASSPPWVF. The CDR3 DNA reads as TGCGCCAGCAGCTTGGAGGCGTCTAGCCCGCCTTGGGTTTTT.

V is TRBV19 and J is TRBJ1-1, with D maybe TRBD1 (5 bases). The V end lost 4 bases, the J end lost 5 bases, and 8 bases lay between the germline ends. The CDR3 extends over 12 amino acids. In germline, CDR1 is LNHDA, CDR2 SQIVND (reference sequence). The CDR3 DNA follows: TGTGCCAGTAGTACATGGGGGACTGAAGCTTTCTTT. Translating it yields CASSTWGTEAFF.

This clonotype was counted many times. The J gene is TRBJ1-1, the V gene TRBV29-1; D is undetermined. Per the germline V gene, CDR1 is SQVTM and CDR2 is ANQGSEA. This CDR3 contains 12 residues. The V gene lost 3 bases and the J gene lost 0 bases, with 5 bases spanning the gap. The CDR3 reads CSVEEVNTEAFF. In nucleotides, the CDR3 is TGCAGCGTTGAGGAGGTGAACACTGAAGCTTTCTTT.

This clonotype was counted at least ten times. For the CDR3, the DNA is TGTGCCAGCAGCTTGGAGGGGAGCTATGGCTACACCTTC. This codes for CASSLEGSYGYTF. The chain employs TRBV5-5 and TRBJ1-2, with D possibly being TRBD1 (5 bases). The germline V gene has CDR1 SGHKS and CDR2 YYEKEE (reference sequence). V lost 0 bases, J lost 4 bases, and 7 bases lay in between. CDR3 length equals 13 residues.

Ten or more counts support this clonotype. CDR3 sequence: CASSFRAGAYEQYF. In DNA form, the CDR3 reads TGTGCCAGCAGTTTTAGAGCGGGAGCCTACGAGCAGTACTTC. The rearrangement joins TRBV27 to TRBJ2-7, with 8 bases matching TRBD2. CDR3 length equals 14 residues. The V gene's germline CDR1 is MNHEY and CDR2 SMNVEV (reference sequence). Losses at the gene ends were 3 bases for V and 2 bases for J; bases not matched to a gene: 3.

This clonotype was detected ten times or more. The chain recombines TRBV12-3 or TRBV12-4 with TRBJ2-1, with D unclear. This CDR3 has 14 amino acids. Trimming took 3 bases from V and 1 from J, leaving 7 bases between them. This chain's CDR3 is CASSFQRSYNEQFF. The CDR3, as DNA: TGTGCCAGCAGTTTCCAGCGTTCCTACAATGAGCAGTTCTTC.

In its sample, this clonotype was seen a few times. The V call is TRBV7-9, the J call TRBJ1-1; D gene unclear. The CDR3 spans 12 residues. The V and J ends lost 8 bases and 1 base respectively, with 8 bases between them. CDR1 and CDR2 (germline): SEHNR, FQNEAQ (reference sequence). The CDR3: CASHEQNTEAFF. As DNA, the CDR3 is TGTGCCAGCCACGAACAGAACACTGAAGCTTTCTTT.

V and J are TRBV30 and TRBJ2-1; TRBD2 might be the D (5 bases). Trimming pared 1 base from V and 0 bases from J, leaving 10 bases between. From germline, CDR1 is GTSNPN and CDR2 SVGIG (reference sequence). This CDR3 spans 15 amino acids. This CDR3 reads CAWSDFSDSYNEQFF. The CDR3, as DNA: TGTGCCTGGAGTGATTTTAGCGACTCCTACAATGAGCAGTTCTTC.

V usage is TRBV5-1 and J usage is TRBJ1-1; no firm D call. V lost 0 bases and J lost 3, with 9 bases in between. This CDR3 is 14 amino acids long. Germline assignment: CDR1 SGHRS and CDR2 YFSETQ. The CDR3 loop is CASSLVLGDTEAFF. Written as DNA, the CDR3 is TGCGCCAGCAGCTTGGTTCTGGGTGACACTGAAGCTTTCTTT.

This clonotype was detected ten times or more. This chain connects TRBV9 to TRBJ2-7; the D gene is possibly TRBD2 (6 bases). This CDR3 comprises 18 residues. The V end lost 1 base, the J end lost 0 bases, and 20 bases lay between the germline ends. Germline lookup yields CDR1 SGDLS and CDR2 YYNGEE. The CDR3, as DNA: TGTGCCAGCAGCGTAAGTGTAACGGGCCTGGGGGGCTCCTACGAGCAGTACTTC. It codes for CASSVSVTGLGGSYEQYF.

This clonotype was seen more than once but under ten times. The chain combines TRBV10-3 with TRBJ1-5; D may be TRBD1 (6 bases). V lost 5 bases and J 6 bases, leaving 8 bases between the germline ends. Germline CDR1 ENHRY, CDR2 SYGVKD. The CDR3 covers 12 residues. The CDR3 region is CAISQGTQPQHF. The CDR3, as DNA: TGTGCCATCAGTCAGGGGACTCAGCCCCAGCATTTT.

The chain carries TRBV5-1 and TRBJ1-1, with 10 bases that match TRBD1. V trimming: 4 bases; J trimming: 5 bases; junction bases outside the gene matches: 8. CDR3 length: 15 residues. Germline V CDR1 and CDR2: SGHRS, YFSETQ. The CDR3 here is CASSLGQGLGTEAFF. The CDR3, as DNA: TGCGCCAGCAGCCTGGGACAGGGGCTAGGGACTGAAGCTTTCTTT.

This clonotype was picked up a small number of times. The chain combines TRBV6-2 or TRBV6-3 with TRBJ2-6; no clear D. Germline CDR1 and CDR2: MNHEY and SVGEGT. The CDR3 runs 15 residues. The V gene lost 6 bases and the J gene lost 1 base, with 10 bases spanning the gap. The CDR3 region is CASSSLRSGANVLTF. The CDR3 nucleotides are TGTGCCAGCAGCTCGCTGCGGTCTGGGGCCAACGTCCTGACTTTC.

This clonotype has at least ten counts. The V gene is TRBV10-2, the J gene TRBJ1-6, with no clear D. Germline CDR1 reads WSHSY; CDR2 reads SAAADI. Trimming took off 3 bases at V and 10 bases at J, with 13 bases between the two ends. The CDR3 runs to 14 residues. The CDR3 loop is CASSEDAARSPLHF. DNA of the CDR3: TGCGCCAGCAGTGAAGATGCTGCACGGTCACCCCTCCACTTT.

This clonotype was detected many times. The chain has TRBV12-3 or TRBV12-4 and TRBJ2-3; D gene ambiguous. V was pared by 6 bases and J by 0 bases, with 10 bases between. The CDR3 runs 14 residues. For the CDR3, the DNA is TGTGCCAGCAGCCCCATGGGGAGCACAGATACGCAGTATTTT. It translates to CASSPMGSTDTQYF.

The chain combines TRBV10-3 with TRBJ2-7, with 8 bases aligning to TRBD2. V gave up 2 bases and J gave up 2 bases; unmatched junction bases: 5. CDR3 size: 15 residues. The germline V gene has CDR1 ENHRY and CDR2 SYGVKD. This CDR3 reads CAISELTSGPYEQYF. For the CDR3, the DNA is TGTGCCATCAGTGAGCTCACTAGCGGACCCTACGAGCAGTACTTC.

This clonotype was detected many times. This rearrangement joins TRBV27 to TRBJ1-2; D might be TRBD1 (5 bases). Germline V gene lookup returns CDR1 MNHEY and CDR2 SMNVEV (reference sequence). V gave up 2 bases and J gave up 4 bases, with 8 bases separating them. The CDR3 loop spans 13 amino acids. The CDR3 spells CASSLQGSYGYTF. In DNA form, the CDR3 reads TGTGCCAGCAGTTTACAGGGTAGCTATGGCTACACCTTC.

This clonotype was counted between two and nine times. This sequence joins TRBV5-6 and TRBJ2-1; TRBD1 might be the D (5 bases). The V and J ends lost 2 bases and 7 bases respectively, with 13 bases between them. Germline CDR1 reads SGHDT; CDR2 reads YYEEEE. There are 14 residues in the CDR3. CDR3 DNA sequence: TGTGCCAGCAGCTTACAGGAGTGGTGGAATGAGCAGTTCTTC. Amino acid sequence: CASSLQEWWNEQFF.

This clonotype was seen repeatedly, ten times or more. J is TRBJ1-1 and V is TRBV5-1; D might be TRBD1 (5 bases). V lost 0 bases and J 6 bases, leaving 12 bases between the germline ends. The V gene's germline CDR1 is SGHRS and CDR2 YFSETQ. The CDR3 runs to 14 residues. In nucleotides, the CDR3 is TGCGCCAGCAGCTTGGAGACAGCAAGCTCTGAAGCTTTCTTT. Residues: CASSLETASSEAFF.

This clonotype was recorded at least ten times. This chain joins TRBV6-5 and TRBJ2-1, with TRBD2 identical over 12 bases. V lost 6 bases and J lost 6; bases outside the gene matches: 6. CDR1 and CDR2 (germline): MNHEY, SVGAGI. CDR3 size: 15 residues. CDR3 loop: CASRRLAGVGNEQFF. The CDR3 DNA reads TGTGCCAGCAGAAGACTAGCGGGAGTAGGCAATGAGCAGTTCTTC.

The chain links TRBV4-2 to TRBJ2-2; a weak D match, TRBD2 (5 bases). The germline gives CDR1 LGHNA, CDR2 YNFKEQ. V lost 4 bases and J 5 bases, leaving 11 bases between the germline ends. The length of the CDR3 is 14 residues. DNA for the CDR3: TGTGCCAGCAGCCTGGAGCGGTTAACCGGGGAGCTGTTTTTT. Residues: CASSLERLTGELFF.

This clonotype has a count of ten or more. V and J are TRBV7-2 and TRBJ2-1, with 9 bases fitting TRBD1. CDR1 is SGHTA, CDR2 FQGNSA, per germline. The CDR3 contains 14 residues. With 5 bases clipped from V and 8 bases from J, the junction kept 7 bases outside the gene matches. The CDR3 reads CASSVDRGRDEQFF. CDR3 coding DNA: TGTGCCAGCAGCGTTGACAGGGGGAGGGATGAGCAGTTCTTC. The full variable domain, completed using reference TRBV7-2 and TRBJ2-1, is GAGVSQSPSNKVTEKGKDVELRCDPISGHTALYWYRQSLGQGLEFLIYFQGNSAPDKSGLPSDRFSAERTGGSVSTLTIQRTQQEDSAVYLCASSVDRGRDEQFFGPGTRLTVL.

This clonotype appeared many times. The chain links TRBV6-5 to TRBJ2-3, with D unresolved. CDR3 length: 14 residues. Trimming took off 1 base at V and 3 bases at J, with 8 bases between the two ends. Germline CDR1 MNHEY, CDR2 SVGAGI. Written as DNA, the CDR3 is TGTGCCAGCAGTTACTTTTCCGGGACAGATACGCAGTATTTT. Residues: CASSYFSGTDTQYF.

This clonotype showed up many times. The V call is TRBV7-2, the J call TRBJ2-3; 9 bases align to TRBD1. The germline V gene has CDR1 SGHTA and CDR2 FQGNSA. This CDR3 has 15 residues. V lost 5 bases and J lost 2; bases outside the gene matches: 5. CDR3 coding DNA: TGTGCCAGCAGCCCAGGACAGGGGCCCACAGATACGCAGTATTTT. Its protein product is CASSPGQGPTDTQYF.

This clonotype appeared a few times. The V gene is TRBV2, the J gene TRBJ1-1, with D unresolved. The CDR3 length is 14 residues. Germline CDR1 SNHLY, CDR2 FYNNEI. Trimming left V 1 base short and J 4 bases short, with 10 bases between. CDR3 sequence reads: CASSEGFQATEAFF. The DNA for the CDR3 is TGTGCCAGCAGTGAAGGGTTCCAGGCCACTGAAGCTTTCTTT. Full variable domain (rest looked up from reference TRBV2 and TRBJ1-1): EPEVTQTPSHQVTQMGQEVILRCVPISNHLYFYWYRQILGQKVEFLVSFYNNEISEKSEIFDDQFSVERPDGSNFTLKIRSTKLEDSAMYFCASSEGFQATEAFFGQGTRLTVV.